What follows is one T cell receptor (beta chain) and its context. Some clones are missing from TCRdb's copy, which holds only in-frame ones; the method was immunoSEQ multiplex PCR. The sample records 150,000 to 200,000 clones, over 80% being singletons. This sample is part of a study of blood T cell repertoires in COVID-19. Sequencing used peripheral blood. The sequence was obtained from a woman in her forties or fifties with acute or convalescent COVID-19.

The DNA of the CDR3 is TGTGCCAGCAGTCCCCAGGGCCGACGGAGCTCCTACGAGCAGTACTTC. Translation: CASSPQGRRSSYEQYF. The genes are TRBV27 and TRBJ2-7; tentative D call: TRBD1 (5 bases). Trimming took 5 bases from V and 0 from J, leaving 17 bases between them. CDR1 MNHEY and CDR2 SMNVEV come from the germline V gene (reference sequence). CDR3 length: 16 residues.